This T cell receptor (beta chain) was obtained from a study of CD8 T cells in ankylosing spondylitis. General study findings and limits: It appeared that ankylosing spondylitis blood was characterized by a TCR beta motif of several highly homologous variants. Relatively rare in peripheral blood, disease-linked clones were also CD8+. Researchers reportedly found disease-linked clones significantly enriched in matched ankylosing spondylitis synovial fluid.

The sample holds a few counts of this clonotype. Its target is unknown. Trimming took 3 bases from V and 4 from J, leaving 12 bases between them. Germline-derived CDR1 and CDR2 are LGHDT and YNNKEL (reference sequence). This CDR3 has 14 amino acids. Quantitative 5'-RACE with molecular barcodes was used to make the TCR beta libraries. TCRdb re-called the 5' RACE reads through MiXCR, storing one row per CDR3 protein. The data show more than 650,000 distinct CDR3 sequences, with roughly 10% seen just once and 0.51% held by the top ten. The V gene is TRBV3-1, the J gene TRBJ2-5; the D gene is possibly TRBD2 (6 bases). The source material was blood, either unsorted or a sorted T cell fraction (not recorded which). This receptor was taken from a male donor with ankylosing spondylitis. The CDR3 coding sequence is TGTGCCAGCAGCCATAACGGGAGATCAGAGACCCAGTACTTC. Translated: CASSHNGRSETQYF.